This T cell receptor beta chain was sequenced for a study of human T cells and chemical hapten exposure. Overall study results and limits: Alopecia affecting every donor means their immune response may not match healthy people's.

Concerning this clonotype itself: Its cognate antigen is unknown. A clone one base away is much larger, so this may be a read error. No conserved phenylalanine or tryptophan is present at the end of the CDR3, so a read error is the likely explanation.

The time point here: patch test 3, about 24 weeks after DPC sensitization. The treatment denotes: therapeutic diphenylcyclopropenone sensitization with weekly scalp DPC. V dropped 7 bases and J dropped 6 bases, with 25 bases sitting between them. The CDR3 is 17 amino acids. From germline, CDR1 is MNHEY and CDR2 SVGEGT. TCRdb reprocessed the RACE reads via MiXCR and lists one record per CDR3 protein. In the table there are more than 80,000 distinct CDR3 sequences, 11% of which are singletons. The chain uses TRBV6-2 or TRBV6-3 and TRBJ2-1; D might be TRBD1 or TRBD2, each matching 5 bases. Material: whole blood, obtained in connection with sensitization to the hapten diphenylcyclopropenone (DPC). This sequence was found in a woman aged 45-59 years with alopecia areata. Some clones in this sample may be carry-over from other donors' samples. CDR3 nucleotides: TGTGCCAGCACCTCTAACCGATTACAAACTAGGGGCAATGAGCAGTTCTCC. This gives the protein CASTSNRLQTRGNEQFS.